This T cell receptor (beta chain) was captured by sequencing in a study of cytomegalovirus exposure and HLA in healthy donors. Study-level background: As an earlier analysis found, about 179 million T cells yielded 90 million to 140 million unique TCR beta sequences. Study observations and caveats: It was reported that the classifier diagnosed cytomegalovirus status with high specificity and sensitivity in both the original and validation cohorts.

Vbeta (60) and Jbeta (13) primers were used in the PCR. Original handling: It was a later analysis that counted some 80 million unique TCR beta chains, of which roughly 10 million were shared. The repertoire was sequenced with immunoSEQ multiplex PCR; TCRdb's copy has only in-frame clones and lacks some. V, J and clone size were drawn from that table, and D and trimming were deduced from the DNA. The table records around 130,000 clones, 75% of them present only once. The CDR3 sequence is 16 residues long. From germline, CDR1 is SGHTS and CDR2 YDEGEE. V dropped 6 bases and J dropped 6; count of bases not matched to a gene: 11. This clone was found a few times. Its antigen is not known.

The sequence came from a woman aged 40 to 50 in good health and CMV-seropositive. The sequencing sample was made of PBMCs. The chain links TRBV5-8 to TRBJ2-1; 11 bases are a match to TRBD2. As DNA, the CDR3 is TGTGCCAGCACCCCTCCCATGGGACTAGCGGTCAATGAGCAGTTCTTC. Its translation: CASTPPMGLAVNEQFF.